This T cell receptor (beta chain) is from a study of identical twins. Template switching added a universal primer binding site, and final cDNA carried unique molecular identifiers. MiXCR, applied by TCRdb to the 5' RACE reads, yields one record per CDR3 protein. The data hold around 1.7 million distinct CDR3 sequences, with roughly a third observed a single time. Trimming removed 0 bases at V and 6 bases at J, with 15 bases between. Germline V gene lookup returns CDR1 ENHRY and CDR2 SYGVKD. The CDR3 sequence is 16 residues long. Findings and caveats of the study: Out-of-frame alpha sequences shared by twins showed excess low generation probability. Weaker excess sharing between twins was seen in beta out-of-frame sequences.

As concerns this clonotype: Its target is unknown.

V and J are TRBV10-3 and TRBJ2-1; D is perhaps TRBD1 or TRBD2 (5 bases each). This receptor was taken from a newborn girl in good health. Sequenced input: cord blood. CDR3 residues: CAISESPGTAINEQFF. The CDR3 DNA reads TGTGCCATCAGTGAGTCACCCGGGACGGCCATCAATGAGCAGTTCTTC.